The clone carrying this TCR beta chain was seen ten or more times. These data are taken from a study of blood T cells in healthy people across ages. The germline V gene encodes CDR1 ENHRY and CDR2 SYGVKD. V dropped 7 bases and J dropped 0 bases, with 19 bases sitting between them. The CDR3 spans 16 residues. The use of a sample-barcoded 5' primer and a J-beta primer mix characterized a second PCR of roughly 6 to 11 cycles. TCRdb itself ran the 5' RACE reads through MiXCR, one entry per CDR3 protein. The sample consists of some 1.5 million distinct CDR3 sequences, about 30% of them appearing once. The sample consisted of blood. V usage is TRBV10-3 and J usage is TRBJ2-7; D is possibly TRBD2 (5 bases). The TCR comes from a woman aged 25 to 45 in good health. The CDR3 region is CAITPRRDSSSYEQYF. In DNA, the CDR3 is TGTGCCATCACCCCCCGACGGGATTCTAGCTCCTACGAGCAGTACTTC.